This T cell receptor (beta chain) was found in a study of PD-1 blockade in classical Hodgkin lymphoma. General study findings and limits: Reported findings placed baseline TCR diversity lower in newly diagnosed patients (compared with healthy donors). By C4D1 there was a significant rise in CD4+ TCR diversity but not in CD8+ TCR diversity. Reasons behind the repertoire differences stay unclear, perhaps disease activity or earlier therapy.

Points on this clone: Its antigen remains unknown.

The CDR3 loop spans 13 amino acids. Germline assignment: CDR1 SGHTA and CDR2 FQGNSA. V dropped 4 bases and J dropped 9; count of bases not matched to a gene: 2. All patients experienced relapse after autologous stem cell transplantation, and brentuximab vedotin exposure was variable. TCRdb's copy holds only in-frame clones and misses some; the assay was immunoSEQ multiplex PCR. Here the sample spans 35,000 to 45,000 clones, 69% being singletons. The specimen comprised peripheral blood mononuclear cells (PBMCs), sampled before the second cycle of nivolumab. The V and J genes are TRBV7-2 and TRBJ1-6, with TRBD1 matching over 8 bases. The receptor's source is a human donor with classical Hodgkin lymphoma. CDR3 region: CASSSDRVSPLHF. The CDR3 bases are TGTGCCAGCAGCTCGGACAGGGTTTCACCCCTCCACTTT. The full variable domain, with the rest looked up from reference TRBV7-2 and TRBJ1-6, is GAGVSQSPSNKVTEKGKDVELRCDPISGHTALYWYRQSLGQGLEFLIYFQGNSAPDKSGLPSDRFSAERTGGSVSTLTIQRTQQEDSAVYLCASSSDRVSPLHFGNGTRLTVT.